The source of this TCR beta chain is a study of blood T cell repertoires in COVID-19. Across the whole study: Specimens from acute and convalescent COVID-19 originated in the United States, Italy and Spain. From T cells, B-cell-depleted T cells, or PBMCs came the material, which was cDNA or gDNA.

In the authors' workflow: From reference gene primer amplification, estimates of nucleated cell counts were derived. Clones were sequenced by immunoSEQ multiplex PCR, and TCRdb holds only the in-frame ones, with some missing. V and J calls and clone size are those listed in that table; D and trimming were worked out from the DNA. Found here are some 130,000 clones, roughly 80% of them singletons; the top ten hold 4.5% to 5.5%. The germline CDR1 and CDR2 sequences are LGHNA and YSLEER. V was trimmed by 0 bases and J by 2 bases, leaving 11 bases between them. CDR3 length: 16 residues. Grouping used clinical history reported by participants in a survey and questionnaire.

The sample comprised PBMCs or T cells enriched from blood (not recorded which). The V and J genes are TRBV4-3 and TRBJ1-5, with D unclear. The receptor comes from a man aged 35 to 55 with acute COVID-19. CDR3 residues: CASSQEVAVRNQPQHF. CDR3 bases: TGCGCCAGCAGCCAAGAGGTGGCTGTCCGCAATCAGCCCCAGCATTTT.